This T cell receptor (beta chain) is drawn from a study of immune heterogeneity within non-small cell lung tumors. Turning to the study itself: The tumors comprised several squamous cell carcinomas, under 13 non-squamous carcinomas and 1 not otherwise specified. Findings and limits, study-wide: Within a patient, dominant CDR3 beta clonotypes were shared across sites, though different locations had unique frequent clones. Individual patients had largely distinct high-frequency T-cell receptor beta clonotypes.

This clonotype is categorized as medium-sized. Its cognate antigen is unknown. The template for each sample was 550 to 700 ng of genomic DNA, which had been extracted from bulk tumor tissue. Every primary tumor yielded several biopsies, spaced far apart, that were taken during surgery. Curative surgical treatment was performed in patients who had newly diagnosed, untreated non-small cell lung cancer. There were roughly 15 donors in total. They were all newly diagnosed non-small cell lung cancer patients undergoing surgery with curative intent. This CDR3 spans 15 amino acids. CDR1 is MNHNS, CDR2 SASEGT, per germline. V lost 6 bases and J 3 bases, leaving 12 bases between the germline ends. Multiplex PCR with 32 V and 13 J primers amplified TCR beta CDR3. TCRdb re-derived calls from the multiplex PCR reads in MiXCR, one entry per CDR3 protein. The repertoire holds 10,000 to 12,000 distinct CDR3 sequences, with more than 25% as singletons.

This chain links TRBV6-1 with TRBJ1-6, with D possibly being TRBD1 (6 bases). The origin of this receptor is a woman aged 60-75 years with non-small cell lung cancer. Sequencing was done on a sample of lung tumor tissue. CDR3 sequence (DNA): TGTGCCAGCAGCGGACAGTTCAACTATAATTCACCCCTCCACTTT. Translation: CASSGQFNYNSPLHF.